These T cell receptor beta chains were read from a single sample in a study of blood T cell repertoires in COVID-19. Assay: immunoSEQ multiplex PCR; the TCRdb copy retains only in-frame clones and omits some. The sample holds under 450,000 clones; 80% to 85% are singletons and the top ten take approximately 5%. The sequencing sample was made of PBMCs or T cells enriched from blood (not recorded which). The receptors stem from a woman aged 45-65 years who had recovered from COVID-19. Both conserved end residues are trimmed from each CDR3. The order of the fields is clone size, V gene, CDR3 protein. Size tells how often a clone was seen (once, few, many) or the class of an expanded clone, and some rows leave it out.

clone size: .; V gene: TRBV4-2; CDR3 protein: ASSQVGDRAAGYT
clone size: once; V gene: TRBV4-3; CDR3 protein: ASSQNSGRAVEQY
clone size: few; V gene: TRBV7-3; CDR3 protein: ASSLTGGRTDTQY
clone size: .; V gene: TRBV7-9; CDR3 protein: ASSLLNGYGYT
clone size: few; V gene: TRBV5-1; CDR3 protein: ASSLFTNYEQY
clone size: .; V gene: TRBV4-1; CDR3 protein: ASSPITGGPNNQPQH
clone size: once; V gene: TRBV7-9; CDR3 protein: ASSLVGGVF
clone size: .; V gene: TRBV30; CDR3 protein: AWTGDYYSGELF
clone size: .; V gene: TRBV6-5; CDR3 protein: ASRFGPQETQY
clone size: .; V gene: TRBV28; CDR3 protein: ASTVGSGVYRNEQY
clone size: .; V gene: TRBV14; CDR3 protein: ASSRTLQGAHGYT
clone size: many; V gene: TRBV11-3; CDR3 protein: ASTGKAGNTIY
clone size: few; V gene: TRBV7-9; CDR3 protein: ASSFSGGGTDTQY
clone size: .; V gene: TRBV5-4; CDR3 protein: ASSPGTGGGGSYNEQF
clone size: .; V gene: TRBV6-4; CDR3 protein: ASSLDGGPYNEQF
clone size: .; V gene: TRBV7-2; CDR3 protein: ASTQGPSGSSYEQY
clone size: .; V gene: TRBV5-4; CDR3 protein: ASSRLIQASMNTEAF
clone size: .; V gene: TRBV7-2; CDR3 protein: ASSLGSGRSTDTQY
clone size: .; V gene: TRBV2; CDR3 protein: ASSSQGLETEAF
clone size: once; V gene: TRBV14; CDR3 protein: ASSQGRYGYT
clone size: .; V gene: TRBV3-1/TRBV3-2; CDR3 protein: ASSQAGTGGFYT
clone size: .; V gene: TRBV29-1; CDR3 protein: SAASGTRVNTEAF
clone size: once; V gene: TRBV2; CDR3 protein: ASRTTSDTQY
clone size: .; V gene: TRBV4-2; CDR3 protein: ASSRPQGGEGYT
clone size: .; V gene: TRBV28; CDR3 protein: ASSFRRAGDGTDTQY
clone size: .; V gene: TRBV5-6; CDR3 protein: ASSLPDRGSSGNTIY
clone size: .; V gene: TRBV19; CDR3 protein: ASSRQDHTEAF
clone size: .; V gene: TRBV9; CDR3 protein: ASSPRTGPKGGYT
clone size: .; V gene: TRBV14; CDR3 protein: ASSPQGVSSYEQY
clone size: .; V gene: TRBV9; CDR3 protein: ASSPTTGASSGNTIY
clone size: .; V gene: TRBV27; CDR3 protein: ASSLSGAVRSYNEQF
clone size: .; V gene: TRBV6-1; CDR3 protein: ASSQDLASSYNEQF
clone size: .; V gene: TRBV4-2; CDR3 protein: ASTSGVNEQF
clone size: .; V gene: TRBV6-2/TRBV6-3; CDR3 protein: ASSPGGYGGTGELF